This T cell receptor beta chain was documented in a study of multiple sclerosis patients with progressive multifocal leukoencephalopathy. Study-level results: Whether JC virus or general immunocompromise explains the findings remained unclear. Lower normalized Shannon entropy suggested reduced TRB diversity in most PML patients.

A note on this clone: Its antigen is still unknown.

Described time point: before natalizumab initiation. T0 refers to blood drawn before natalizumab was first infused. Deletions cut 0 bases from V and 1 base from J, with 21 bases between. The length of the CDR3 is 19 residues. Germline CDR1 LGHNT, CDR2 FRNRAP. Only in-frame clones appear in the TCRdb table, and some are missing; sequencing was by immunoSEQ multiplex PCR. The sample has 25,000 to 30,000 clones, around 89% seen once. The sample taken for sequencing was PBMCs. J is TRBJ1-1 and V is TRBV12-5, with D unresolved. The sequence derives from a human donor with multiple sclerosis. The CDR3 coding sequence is TGTGCTAGTGGTTTGGTAAAAAAGGACCTCTGGGAGGGGAACACTGAAGCTTTCTTT. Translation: CASGLVKKDLWEGNTEAFF.